Below are 10 T cell receptor beta chains sequenced from a single sample in a study of cytomegalovirus exposure and HLA in healthy donors. The PCR contained 60 Vbeta and 13 Jbeta primers. Here immunoSEQ multiplex PCR was the method, and the copy in TCRdb shows in-frame clones only, minus some. The sample includes 150,000 to 180,000 clones, roughly 77% seen only once; the top ten take roughly 7.7%. Sequenced input: PBMCs. All receptors derive from a man aged 25-45 years in good health and CMV-seropositive.

The chain joins TRBV19 to TRBJ1-2; no clear D gene. The germline V and J ends were trimmed by 3 bases and 9 bases, with 20 bases remaining between them. Germline lookup yields CDR1 LNHDA and CDR2 SQIVND (reference sequence). The CDR3 sequence is 15 residues long. DNA for the CDR3: TGTGCCAGTAGTATCACCAACCCGGGGAGAGGGCGCTACACCTTC. It codes for CASSITNPGRGRYTF.

The chain couples TRBV4-3 to TRBJ2-1; D may be TRBD2 (7 bases). Germline V gives CDR1 LGHNA, CDR2 YSLEER. The germline V and J ends were trimmed by 1 base and 7 bases, with 20 bases remaining between them. The CDR3 covers 17 residues. CDR3 region: CASSQGLGGGQGNEQFF. CDR3 bases: TGCGCCAGCAGCCAAGGGCTCGGCGGGGGCCAGGGGAATGAGCAGTTCTTC.

This chain links TRBV7-9 with TRBJ2-7, with 8 bases that match TRBD2. Looked up from germline, CDR1 is SEHNR and CDR2 is FQNEAQ (reference sequence). V was pared by 5 bases and J by 1 base, with 13 bases of the junction left unmatched. The CDR3 loop spans 17 amino acids. CDR3: CASSATQGREGSYEQYF. The CDR3 DNA is TGTGCCAGCAGCGCAACCCAGGGACGGGAGGGTTCCTACGAGCAGTACTTC.

This clone was found once. This rearrangement joins TRBV4-3 to TRBJ2-1; 11 bases are a match to TRBD2. After removal of 1 base from V and 3 bases from J, the junction contained 5 bases not matched to a gene. Germline V lookup: CDR1 LGHNA, CDR2 YSLEER. The CDR3 runs to 17 residues. CDR3 loop: CASSQGVSGGVYNEQFF. The CDR3 bases are TGCGCCAGCAGCCAAGGGGTTAGCGGGGGGGTCTACAATGAGCAGTTCTTC.

V gene TRBV29-1 combines with J gene TRBJ2-3; a possible D gene is TRBD2 (6 bases). The V end lost 3 bases, the J end lost 1 base, and 8 bases lay between the germline ends. The CDR3 consists of 13 residues. Germline V gene lookup returns CDR1 SQVTM and CDR2 ANQGSEA. Here the CDR3 DNA reads TGCAGCGTTGACGGGACTGGCACAGATACGCAGTATTTT. As protein: CSVDGTGTDTQYF.

In its sample, this clone was seen once. This sequence joins TRBV30 and TRBJ2-3; 10 bases match TRBD2. Germline CDR1 reads GTSNPN; CDR2 reads SVGIG (reference sequence). The CDR3 is made up of 15 amino acids. V shed 0 bases, J shed 6 bases, and the junction held 6 bases outside the gene matches. The DNA for the CDR3 is TGTGCCTGGAGTGTGGGTAGCGGGAGGTCCGATACGCAGTATTTT. Encoded protein: CAWSVGSGRSDTQYF.

This clone has more than one count but fewer than ten. J is TRBJ1-2 and V is TRBV10-3; 10 bases are shared with TRBD1. Germline V gene sequence: CDR1 ENHRY, CDR2 SYGVKD. V dropped 2 bases and J dropped 8; count of bases not matched to a gene: 5. The length of the CDR3 is 14 residues. CDR3 nucleotides: TGTGCCATCAGTGAGGGACAGGGGGAGTTCGGCTACACCTTC. Translated, it gives CAISEGQGEFGYTF.

The V call is TRBV19, the J call TRBJ1-1; 9 nucleotides line up with TRBD1. Looked up from germline, CDR1 is LNHDA and CDR2 is SQIVND (reference sequence). The trim removed 2 bases at V and 5 bases at J, leaving 6 bases unmatched. The CDR3 has 15 amino acids. The CDR3 spells CASSILSGQGTEAFF. CDR3 in DNA: TGTGCCAGTAGTATATTGTCAGGACAGGGGACTGAAGCTTTCTTT.

The chain uses TRBV2 and TRBJ1-3; D not certain. The germline V and J ends were trimmed by 7 bases and 4 bases, with 8 bases remaining between them. The CDR3 covers 12 residues. Per germline, CDR1 SNHLY and CDR2 FYNNEI. DNA of the CDR3: TGTGCCAGCATTCGCCGGGGAAACACCATATATTTT. Protein product: CASIRRGNTIYF.

This sequence joins TRBV2 and TRBJ2-2; 7 bases are shared with TRBD2. Germline CDR1 is SNHLY and CDR2 is FYNNEI. Unmatched junction bases numbered 8, after V lost 8 bases and J lost 2 bases. The CDR3 length is 15 residues. The CDR3 here is CASFPGLSNTGELFF. Written as DNA, the CDR3 is TGTGCCAGCTTTCCGGGACTATCAAACACCGGGGAGCTGTTTTTT. The whole variable domain, remainder taken from reference TRBV2 and TRBJ2-2, is EPEVTQTPSHQVTQMGQEVILRCVPISNHLYFYWYRQILGQKVEFLVSFYNNEISEKSEIFDDQFSVERPDGSNFTLKIRSTKLEDSAMYFCASFPGLSNTGELFFGEGSRLTVL.